This T cell receptor (beta chain) was retrieved from a study of blood T cell repertoires in COVID-19 (dated by TCRdb to about 2020). Context from the whole study: Samples from collaborators originated in the United States, Italy and Spain and spanned both the acute and convalescent phases of COVID-19. The material from the prospective study consisted of cDNA or gDNA derived from T cells, B-cell-depleted T cells, or PBMCs. The dataset comprised deeply sampled blood TCRbeta repertoires from subjects exposed to, actively infected with, or recovered from COVID-19. The repertoires were released in a freely available public database meant as a resource for research on the immune response to SARS-CoV-2. The samples were drawn from two sources: the first 160 participants of the ongoing ImmuneRACE study, and 1,254 subjects contributed by 6 global collaborators. Nearly every sample came with metadata listing a de-identified subject ID, COVID-19 status, age in years and sex. HLA class I and class II types, where available, came from metadata supplied by the sample provider rather than from assay-based typing. Summary of the overall study and its limitations: Clinical and demographic metadata were provided uncurated, with the amount varying by source and participant.

The immunoSEQ Assay, a bias-controlled multiplex PCR, was used to amplify TCRbeta CDR3 regions from genomic DNA. The paper's processing steps were these. Within the assay, amplification of reference gene primers was used to estimate how many nucleated cells each sample contained. To quantify the absolute abundance of each unique TCRbeta CDR3 rearrangement, sequence reads were collapsed and filtered. For each sample, productive Simpson clonality was calculated as the square root of Simpson's diversity index over productive rearrangements. Drawn from immuneACCESS, this table holds only the in-frame rearrangements with V and J called that TCRdb kept. Clones are partly lost; checked studies trace under half to an unresolved V gene and leave the rest unexplained. D and trimming were read from the DNA, whereas the V and J calls and clone size are those reported in that table. Across this sample there are approximately 98,000 clones, with 81% seen only once. The ten largest make up approximately 12% of the sample.

As for this clone: No cognate antigen has been identified for it. No much larger clone is present one base from it, and per-base qualities are unavailable.

The CDR3 spans 15 residues, from the cysteine through the phenylalanine. The only DNA kept is the CDR3, 45 bases in frame from the first base. Between the V and J ends, shortened by 0 bases and 4 bases respectively, the junction contains 11 bases. Looking up the germline V gene yields CDR1 SGHAT and CDR2 FQNNGV. The collaborating institutions used their own protocols to collect whole blood in K2EDTA tubes. Collaborator samples were shipped for TCRbeta analysis as frozen whole blood, isolated PBMCs, or DNA extracted from either sample type. The sample taken for sequencing was peripheral blood. This TCR was recovered from a woman of 80 years or more with acute or convalescent COVID-19. The sequence joins TRBV11-2 to TRBJ2-3; possibly the D gene is TRBD1, per 5 matching bases. The CDR3 region: CASSLDSRGADTQYF. The DNA reads as follows: TGTGCCAGCAGCTTAGACAGTAGGGGCGCAGATACGCAGTATTTT.